This T cell receptor beta chain appears in the sequencing data of a study of cytomegalovirus exposure and HLA in healthy donors (dated by TCRdb to 2016 to 2017). Describing the broader study: The roughly 670 repertoires of the first cohort and the 120 validation repertoires were produced on the same platform, according to a later analysis. Besides the first cohort of approximately 670 subjects, a separate validation cohort made up of 90 to 150 different subjects was used. To predict cytomegalovirus infection status, the study combined high-throughput TCR immunosequencing, statistical association of individual TCRs with disease status, and machine learning. The study was designed to test whether signatures of past pathogen exposure could be identified by cataloging public T cell receptors. Beyond this particular receptor, the publication reports: Three of the identified cytomegalovirus-associated TCR beta chains were confirmed in vitro to be specific for cytomegalovirus antigens. Cytomegalovirus status was reported to be diagnosed by the classifier with high specificity and sensitivity in both the original and validation cohorts. It was suggested by the authors that the approach could potentially be generalized to other disease states and immunological phenotypes. Most TCR sequences were observed very rarely across donors, whereas some public TCRs were present in many individuals. Of the cluster scores, around 95% were above 0 in a later analysis, which found that TCRs clustered in the first cohort also tended to co-occur in the approximately 130 validation repertoires. In the study, 150 to 200 TCR beta chains were listed as associated with cytomegalovirus. A later analysis had no HLA typing for the validation cohort, so co-occurrence there was scored across all 120 or so repertoires.

Clipping removes 4 bases from V and 8 bases from J, with 12 as the unmatched junction base count. Looking up the germline V gene yields CDR1 SGHRS and CDR2 YFSETQ. From cysteine to phenylalanine, the CDR3 is 16 amino acids long. Of all the DNA, just the CDR3 is kept, 48 bases in frame from base 1. Concerning this clone: It has no known antigen specificity. No much larger clone exists at a distance of one base, and base qualities are not known.

Library prep was done by the immunoSEQ multiplex PCR assay. Processing in the source paper ran as follows. A statistical classification framework was built to diagnose cytomegalovirus status from the catalog of TCR beta chain sequences. TCRdb carries this immuneACCESS record with in-frame sequences only. Its versions omit some clonotypes, under half of them owing to an unresolved V gene in the studies checked, with the rest unexplained. V, J and clone size are those of that table, while D and trimming were read from the DNA. The sample table holds around 93,000 clones, of which 85% were seen once. The top ten clones comprise 20% to 25% of the sample. Separate from the roughly 650-subject first cohort, the validation cohort of around 130 subjects was the group to which the donors belonged.

Material: PBMCs. The TCR was taken from a man aged 18 to 29 in good health and CMV-seropositive. Recombination joined TRBV5-1 with TRBJ2-1; TRBD2 matches 10 bases in the middle. The CDR3: CASSGGAGGPVHEQFF. Read as DNA, the sequence is TGCGCCAGCAGCGGGGGAGCGGGAGGGCCGGTTCATGAGCAGTTCTTC. The reference TRBV5-1 and TRBJ2-1 proteins fill in what lies around the CDR3, so the full variable domain reads KAGVTQTPRYLIKTRGQQVTLSCSPISGHRSVSWYQQTPGQGLQFLFEYFSETQRNKGNFPGRFSGRQFSNSRSEMNVSTLELGDSALYLCASSGGAGGPVHEQFFGPGTRLTVL.